This record covers a single T cell receptor beta chain. The sample comes from a study of shared clonotypes between healthy human individuals. The CDR3 sequence is 14 residues long. Germline CDR1 reads SGHTA; CDR2 reads FQGNSA. J gave up 5 bases and V 5 bases, and 8 bases lay outside the gene matches. Several immunoSEQ plates held equal portions of the genomic DNA taken from each subset. TCRdb's copy holds only in-frame clones and misses some; the assay was immunoSEQ multiplex PCR. The sample includes fewer than 1.6 million clones, approximately 98.5% of them seen just once. All donors were Caucasian adults living in Nashville, Tennessee.

V and J are TRBV7-2 and TRBJ2-5, with TRBD2 identical over 7 bases. The TCR originated in a man in his thirties or forties in good health. The source material was naive CD4+ T cells sorted from blood. Subset indicated: CD45RA+ positively selected. The CDR3: CASSPVAGLETQYF. CDR3 bases: TGTGCCAGCAGCCCCGTAGCGGGTCTGGAGACCCAGTACTTC. Full variable domain (outside the CDR3, taken from reference TRBV7-2 and TRBJ2-5): GAGVSQSPSNKVTEKGKDVELRCDPISGHTALYWYRQSLGQGLEFLIYFQGNSAPDKSGLPSDRFSAERTGGSVSTLTIQRTQQEDSAVYLCASSPVAGLETQYFGPGTRLLVL.